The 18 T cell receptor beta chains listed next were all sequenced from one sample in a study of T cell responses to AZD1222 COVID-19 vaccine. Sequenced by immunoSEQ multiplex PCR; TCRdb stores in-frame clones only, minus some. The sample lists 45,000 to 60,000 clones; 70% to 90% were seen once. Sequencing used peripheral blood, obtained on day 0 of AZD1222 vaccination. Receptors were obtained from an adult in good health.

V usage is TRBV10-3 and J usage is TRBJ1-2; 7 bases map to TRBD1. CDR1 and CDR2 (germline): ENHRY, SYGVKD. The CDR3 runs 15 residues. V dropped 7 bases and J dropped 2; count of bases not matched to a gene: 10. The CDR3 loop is CAIKEGASENYGYTF. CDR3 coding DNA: TGTGCCATCAAGGAGGGGGCAAGCGAGAACTATGGCTACACCTTC.

The CDR3 coding sequence is TGTGCCAGCAGTCGATCACCCGACAGGCCACACTCTGGAAACACCATATATTTT. Amino acid sequence: CASSRSPDRPHSGNTIYF. The genes are TRBV7-8 and TRBJ1-3, with D maybe TRBD1 (6 bases). Germline V gives CDR1 SGHVS, CDR2 FQNEAQ. The length of the CDR3 is 18 residues. The germline V and J ends were trimmed by 6 bases and 0 bases, with 21 bases remaining between them.

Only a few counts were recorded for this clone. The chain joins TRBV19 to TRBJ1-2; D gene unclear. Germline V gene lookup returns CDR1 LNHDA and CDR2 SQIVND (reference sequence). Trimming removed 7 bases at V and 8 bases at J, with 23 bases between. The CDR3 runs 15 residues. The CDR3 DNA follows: TGTGCCAGTATCCCAACGGACCTCTCCGGGAGAGGCTACACCTTC. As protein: CASIPTDLSGRGYTF.

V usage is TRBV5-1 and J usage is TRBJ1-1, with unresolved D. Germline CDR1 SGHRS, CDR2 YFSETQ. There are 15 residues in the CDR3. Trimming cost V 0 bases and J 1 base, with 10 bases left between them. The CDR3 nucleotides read TGCGCCAGCAGCTTGGTTTGGCAATCGAACACTGAAGCTTTCTTT. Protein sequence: CASSLVWQSNTEAFF.

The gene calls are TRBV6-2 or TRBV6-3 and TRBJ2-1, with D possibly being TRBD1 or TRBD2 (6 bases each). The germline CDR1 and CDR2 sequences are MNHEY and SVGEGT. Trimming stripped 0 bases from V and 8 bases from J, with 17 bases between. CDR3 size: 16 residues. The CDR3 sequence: CASSYSGGWGTHEQFF. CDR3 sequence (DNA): TGTGCCAGCAGTTACTCGGGGGGCTGGGGAACCCATGAGCAGTTCTTC.

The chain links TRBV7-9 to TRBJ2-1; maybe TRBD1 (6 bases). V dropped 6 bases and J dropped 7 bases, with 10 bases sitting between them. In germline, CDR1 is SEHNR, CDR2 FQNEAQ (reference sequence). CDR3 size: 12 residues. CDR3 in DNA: TGTGCCAGCAGGCCTCAGGGGAATGAGCAGTTCTTC. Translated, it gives CASRPQGNEQFF.

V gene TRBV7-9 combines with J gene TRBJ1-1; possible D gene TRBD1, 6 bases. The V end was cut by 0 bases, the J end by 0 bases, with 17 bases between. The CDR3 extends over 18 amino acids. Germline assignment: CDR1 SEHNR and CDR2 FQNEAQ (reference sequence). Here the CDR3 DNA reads TGTGCCAGCAGCTTAGCGTCGGTGCGGACAGAAATGAACACTGAAGCTTTCTTT. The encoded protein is CASSLASVRTEMNTEAFF.

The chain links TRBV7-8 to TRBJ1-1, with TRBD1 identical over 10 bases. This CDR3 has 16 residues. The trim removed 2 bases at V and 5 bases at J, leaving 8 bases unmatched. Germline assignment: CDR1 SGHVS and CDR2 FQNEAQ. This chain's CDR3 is CASSLTTGGVRTEAFF. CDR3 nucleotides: TGTGCCAGCAGCTTAACGACAGGGGGCGTGAGGACTGAAGCTTTCTTT. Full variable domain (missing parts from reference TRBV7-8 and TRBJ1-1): GAGVSQSPRYKVAKRGQDVALRCDPISGHVSLFWYQQALGQGPEFLTYFQNEAQLDKSGLPSDRFFAERPEGSVSTLKIQRTQQEDSAVYLCASSLTTGGVRTEAFFGQGTRLTVV.

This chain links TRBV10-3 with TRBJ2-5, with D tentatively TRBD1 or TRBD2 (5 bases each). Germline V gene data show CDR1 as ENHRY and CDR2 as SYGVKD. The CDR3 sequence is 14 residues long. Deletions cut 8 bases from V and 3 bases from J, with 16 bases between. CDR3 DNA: TGTGCCATCGGGACCTCTGACAGAAAAGAGACCCAGTACTTC. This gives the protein CAIGTSDRKETQYF.

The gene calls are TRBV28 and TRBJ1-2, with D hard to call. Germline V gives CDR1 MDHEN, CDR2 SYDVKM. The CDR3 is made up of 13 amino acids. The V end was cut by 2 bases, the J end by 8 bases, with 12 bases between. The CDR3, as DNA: TGTGCCAGCAGTTTAAGGCCCCTGGGGGGCTACACCTTC. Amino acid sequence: CASSLRPLGGYTF.

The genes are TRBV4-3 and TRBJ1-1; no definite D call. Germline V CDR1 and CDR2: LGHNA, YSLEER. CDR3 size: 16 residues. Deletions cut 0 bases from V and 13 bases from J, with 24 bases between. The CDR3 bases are TGCGCCAGCAGCCAAGATTGGGGAGGGTCGATTTTGGGTGGTTTCTTT. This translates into CASSQDWGGSILGGFF.

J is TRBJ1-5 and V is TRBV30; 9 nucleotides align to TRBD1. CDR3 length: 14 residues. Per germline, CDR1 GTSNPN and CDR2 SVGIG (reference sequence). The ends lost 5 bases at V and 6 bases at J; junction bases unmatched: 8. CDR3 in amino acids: CAWAAGTGSQPQHF. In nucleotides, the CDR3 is TGTGCCTGGGCCGCTGGGACAGGGAGTCAGCCCCAGCATTTT.

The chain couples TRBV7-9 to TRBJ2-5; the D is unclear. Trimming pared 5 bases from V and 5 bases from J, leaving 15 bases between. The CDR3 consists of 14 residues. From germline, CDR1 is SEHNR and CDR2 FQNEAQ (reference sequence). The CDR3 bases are TGTGCCAGCAGCCCATACGAAGGCCCGGAGACCCAGTACTTC. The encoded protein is CASSPYEGPETQYF.

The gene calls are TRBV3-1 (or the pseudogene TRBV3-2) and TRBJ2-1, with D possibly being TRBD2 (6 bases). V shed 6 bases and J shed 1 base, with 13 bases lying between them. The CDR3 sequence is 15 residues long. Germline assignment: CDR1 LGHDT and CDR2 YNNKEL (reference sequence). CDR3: CASRPAGMSYNEQFF. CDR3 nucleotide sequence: TGTGCCAGCAGGCCCGCGGGAATGTCCTACAATGAGCAGTTCTTC.

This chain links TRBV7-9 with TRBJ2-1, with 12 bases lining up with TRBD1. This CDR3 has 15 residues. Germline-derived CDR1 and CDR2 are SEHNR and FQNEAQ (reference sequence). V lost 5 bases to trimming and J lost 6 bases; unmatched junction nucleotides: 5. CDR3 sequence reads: CASSLGQGAINEQFF. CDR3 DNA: TGTGCCAGCAGCCTGGGACAGGGGGCCATCAATGAGCAGTTCTTC.

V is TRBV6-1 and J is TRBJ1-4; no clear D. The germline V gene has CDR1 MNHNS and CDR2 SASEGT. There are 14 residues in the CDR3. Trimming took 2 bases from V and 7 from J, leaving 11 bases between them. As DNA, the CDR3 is TGTGCCAGCAGTGAAATTGGTCTGGGTGAAAAACTGTTTTTT. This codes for CASSEIGLGEKLFF.

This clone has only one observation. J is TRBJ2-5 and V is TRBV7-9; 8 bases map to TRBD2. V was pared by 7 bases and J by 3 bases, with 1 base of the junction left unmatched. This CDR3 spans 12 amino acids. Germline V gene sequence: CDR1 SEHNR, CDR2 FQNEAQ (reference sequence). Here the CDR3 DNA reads TGTGCCAGCAAAGCGGGGGAAGAGACCCAGTACTTC. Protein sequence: CASKAGEETQYF.

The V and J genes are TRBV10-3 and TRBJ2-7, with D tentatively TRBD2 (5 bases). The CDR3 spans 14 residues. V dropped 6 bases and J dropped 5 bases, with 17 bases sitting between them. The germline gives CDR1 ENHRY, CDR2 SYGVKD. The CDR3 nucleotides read TGTGCCATCAGGCCTGGTTTCGGGGATAACGAGCAGTACTTC. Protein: CAIRPGFGDNEQYF.